The 21 T cell receptor beta chains below all came from one sample that was sequenced in a study of cytomegalovirus exposure and HLA in healthy donors. In the PCR, 60 Vbeta and 13 Jbeta primers were used. The method was immunoSEQ multiplex PCR; TCRdb's version includes in-frame clones alone and lacks a portion of them. In total, the table holds approximately 110,000 clones. The material sequenced was PBMCs. These receptors were collected from a man aged 25-40 years in good health and CMV-seronegative.

The chain couples TRBV19 to TRBJ2-7; TRBD1 aligns across 9 bases. V was clipped by 4 bases and J by 6 bases; unmatched bases: 22. Germline CDR1 reads LNHDA; CDR2 reads SQIVND (reference sequence). The CDR3 consists of 19 residues. CDR3 sequence reads: CASSTHTMGQGAPVGEQYF. CDR3 nucleotides: TGTGCCAGTAGTACCCACACAATGGGACAGGGCGCCCCTGTGGGCGAGCAGTACTTC. Filled out from reference TRBV19 and TRBJ2-7, the complete variable domain reads DGGITQSPKYLFRKEGQNVTLSCEQNLNHDAMYWYRQDPGQGLRLIYYSQIVNDFQKGDIAEGYSVSREKKESFPLTVTSAQKNPTAFYLCASSTHTMGQGAPVGEQYFGPGTRLTVT.

The chain uses TRBV21-1 and TRBJ2-1; the table's D call of TRBD1 was not tested on the DNA. TRBV21-1 is classified as a pseudogene. This CDR3 comprises 17 residues. CDR3 amino acids: CASSKASGPGESSEQFF. For the CDR3, the DNA is TGTGCCAGCAGCAAAGCGTCGGGCCCAGGGGAATCCAGTGAGCAGTTCTTC.

The chain links TRBV19 to TRBJ2-4, with D maybe TRBD2 (6 bases). Trimming pared 5 bases from V and 0 bases from J, leaving 14 bases between. Per germline, CDR1 LNHDA and CDR2 SQIVND (reference sequence). This CDR3 spans 16 amino acids. For the CDR3, the DNA is TGTGCCAGTAGTGCGATCGGGAGCCTAGCCAAAAACATTCAGTACTTC. Translated, it gives CASSAIGSLAKNIQYF. Supplemented by reference TRBV19 and TRBJ2-4, the full variable domain reads DGGITQSPKYLFRKEGQNVTLSCEQNLNHDAMYWYRQDPGQGLRLIYYSQIVNDFQKGDIAEGYSVSREKKESFPLTVTSAQKNPTAFYLCASSAIGSLAKNIQYFGAGTRLSVL.

The rearrangement links TRBV11-3 to TRBJ2-1; weak D call: TRBD2 (5 bases). Germline values: CDR1 SGHNT, CDR2 YENEEA. CDR3 length: 13 residues. The V and J ends lost 0 bases and 10 bases respectively, with 10 bases between them. Here the CDR3 DNA reads TGTGCCAGCAGCTTAGAATCTACGGGGGAGCAGTTCTTC. Amino acids: CASSLESTGEQFF.

Here the CDR3 reads CASSLDIGGFYGYTF. The CDR3 coding sequence is TGTGCCAGCAGCTTGGACATAGGGGGCTTCTATGGCTACACCTTC. The rearrangement uses TRBV5-4 and TRBJ1-2, with TRBD1 matching 7 bases. With 0 bases clipped from V and 4 bases from J, the junction kept 6 bases outside the gene matches. CDR3 size: 15 residues. Germline lookup yields CDR1 SGHNT and CDR2 YYREEE (reference sequence).

The gene calls are TRBV30 and TRBJ2-2; TRBD2 matches at 9 bases. This CDR3 is built from 15 residues. J gave up 2 bases and V 2 bases, and 3 bases lay outside the gene matches. Germline CDR1 reads GTSNPN; CDR2 reads SVGIG (reference sequence). CDR3 DNA: TGTGCCTGGAGTTTTAGCGGGAGAAACACCGGGGAGCTGTTTTTT. It specifies CAWSFSGRNTGELFF.

The chain joins TRBV19 to TRBJ1-5, with D unresolved. Germline V lookup: CDR1 LNHDA, CDR2 SQIVND (reference sequence). V lost 3 bases, J lost 0 bases, and 9 bases lay in between. CDR3 length equals 15 residues. The CDR3 loop is CASSMSDYSNQPQHF. In DNA, the CDR3 is TGTGCCAGTAGTATGTCTGACTATAGCAATCAGCCCCAGCATTTT.

V usage is TRBV2 and J usage is TRBJ2-1; D is undetermined. Germline V gene data show CDR1 as SNHLY and CDR2 as FYNNEI. CDR3 length equals 12 residues. V shed 10 bases and J shed 5 bases, with 12 bases lying between them. Here the CDR3 reads CAIEVVDNEQFF. Written as DNA, the CDR3 is TGTGCCATCGAGGTGGTCGACAATGAGCAGTTCTTC. Supplemented by reference TRBV2 and TRBJ2-1, the full variable domain reads EPEVTQTPSHQVTQMGQEVILRCVPISNHLYFYWYRQILGQKVEFLVSFYNNEISEKSEIFDDQFSVERPDGSNFTLKIRSTKLEDSAMYFCAIEVVDNEQFFGPGTRLTVL.

J is TRBJ2-6 and V is TRBV28; D unclear. Trimming cost V 3 bases and J 0 bases, with 6 bases left between them. Germline V gene sequence: CDR1 MDHEN, CDR2 SYDVKM. The length of the CDR3 is 15 residues. The DNA for the CDR3 is TGTGCCAGCAGTTTTAGAGCCTCTGGGGCCAACGTCCTGACTTTC. The encoded protein is CASSFRASGANVLTF.

This chain uses TRBV27 with TRBJ2-1; D might be TRBD2 (5 bases). The V end lost 8 bases, the J end lost 3 bases, and 11 bases lay between the germline ends. The CDR3 extends over 13 amino acids. Germline lookup yields CDR1 MNHEY and CDR2 SMNVEV (reference sequence). For the CDR3, the DNA is TGTGCCAGCTCACTCGGGGTCTACAATGAGCAGTTCTTC. Translating it yields CASSLGVYNEQFF.

The V call is TRBV11-1, the J call TRBJ1-1; 7 nucleotides align to TRBD1. V lost 1 base, J lost 1 base, and 6 bases stayed unmatched. This CDR3 comprises 16 residues. Germline CDR1 SGHAT, CDR2 FQDESV (reference sequence). The CDR3 coding sequence is TGTGCCAGCAGCTTAGTATTTCGACAGGGGAACACTGAAGCTTTCTTT. Translated: CASSLVFRQGNTEAFF.

The chain combines TRBV11-2 with TRBJ2-4, with a weak D call TRBD2 (5 bases). Germline CDR1 reads SGHAT; CDR2 reads FQNNGV. V dropped 5 bases and J dropped 2 bases, with 22 bases sitting between them. CDR3 length: 18 residues. The CDR3 nucleotides are TGTGCCAGCAGCCAACTACGGGATTCGGGGAAAACCAAAAACATTCAGTACTTC. As protein: CASSQLRDSGKTKNIQYF.

This chain connects TRBV29-1 to TRBJ2-3; D ambiguous. The CDR3 consists of 12 residues. V was trimmed by 7 bases and J by 2 bases, leaving 10 bases between them. The germline V gene encodes CDR1 SQVTM and CDR2 ANQGSEA. In DNA form, the CDR3 reads TGCAGCGGGAGAGCGACCACAGATACGCAGTATTTT. Translating gives CSGRATTDTQYF.

The CDR3 here is CAASAGGGDEQYF. The CDR3 region has the DNA TGTGCCGCATCGGCTGGAGGGGGCGACGAGCAGTACTTC. This chain uses TRBV10-3 with TRBJ2-7; a possible D gene is TRBD1 (7 bases). Trimming removed 11 bases from V and 5 bases from J, with 19 bases in between. CDR3 length equals 13 residues. The germline V gene has CDR1 ENHRY and CDR2 SYGVKD.

This chain uses TRBV2 with TRBJ1-4; 7 positions match TRBD1. Germline CDR1 reads SNHLY; CDR2 reads FYNNEI. V was clipped by 7 bases and J by 2 bases; unmatched bases: 4. The CDR3 loop spans 14 amino acids. As DNA, the CDR3 is TGTGCCAGCAAGGCGGACAGGACTAATGAAAAACTGTTTTTT. Translating gives CASKADRTNEKLFF.

This CDR3 is CASRWTSTSSYNEQFF. CDR3 nucleotide sequence: TGTGCCAGCAGATGGACTTCTACTAGCTCCTACAATGAGCAGTTCTTC. The chain is built from TRBV27 and TRBJ2-1, with D possibly TRBD2 on 5 matching bases. Looked up from germline, CDR1 is MNHEY and CDR2 is SMNVEV (reference sequence). V was cut by 6 bases and J by 0 bases, with 15 bases left in between. The CDR3 consists of 16 residues.

The CDR3 sequence is CASSLVAGGPGQETQYF. DNA of the CDR3: TGTGCCAGCAGCCTCGTAGCGGGAGGGCCCGGGCAAGAGACCCAGTACTTC. The chain combines TRBV27 with TRBJ2-5; 11 bases fit TRBD2. This CDR3 contains 17 residues. Looked up from germline, CDR1 is MNHEY and CDR2 is SMNVEV (reference sequence). Germline trimming cut 6 bases from V and 2 bases from J; bases unmatched to any gene: 11.

This clone is called medium-sized (0.01 to 0.1%) based on its frequency. The gene calls are TRBV7-9 and TRBJ1-1, with 7 bases that match TRBD1. There are 15 residues in the CDR3. Germline V gene lookup returns CDR1 SEHNR and CDR2 FQNEAQ (reference sequence). V shed 5 bases, J shed 0 bases, and the junction held 6 bases outside the gene matches. CDR3 nucleotide sequence: TGTGCCAGCAGCCCATCTGGGACAGTGAACACTGAAGCTTTCTTT. Translating it yields CASSPSGTVNTEAFF.

V gene TRBV6-6 combines with J gene TRBJ1-6; perhaps TRBD1 as D (6 bases). V dropped 5 bases and J dropped 5 bases, with 13 bases sitting between them. Germline V gene sequence: CDR1 MNHNY, CDR2 SVGAGI (reference sequence). There are 15 residues in the CDR3. The CDR3 region is CASSDRKKDNSPLHF. The CDR3 DNA follows: TGTGCCAGCAGTGACAGGAAAAAGGATAATTCACCCCTCCACTTT.

The chain combines TRBV5-4 with TRBJ2-1, with 8 positions matching TRBD2. The germline V gene has CDR1 SGHNT and CDR2 YYREEE (reference sequence). V was clipped by 4 bases and J by 7 bases; unmatched bases: 13. The CDR3 length is 16 residues. CDR3 DNA: TGTGCCAGCAGCCCACGGATAGCGGGGCTGGCTAATGAGCAGTTCTTC. Translating it yields CASSPRIAGLANEQFF.

The chain recombines TRBV6-6 with TRBJ2-7, with 9 bases fitting TRBD2. The junction had 10 bases not matched to a gene; V was cut back by 9 bases and J by 7 bases. Germline CDR1 is MNHNY and CDR2 is SVGAGI (reference sequence). The CDR3 loop spans 13 amino acids. CDR3 sequence: CASAGTSLGEQYF. DNA of the CDR3: TGTGCCAGTGCGGGGACTAGCTTAGGGGAGCAGTACTTC.